The sequence of this T cell receptor beta chain was determined in a study of radiotherapy plus CTLA-4 blockade in lung cancer. Study in general: Objective responses were recorded in about 18% of patients, with disease control recorded in around 30%. Regarding the study as a whole: In blood, early T cell clone dynamics reportedly predicted response best, together with interferon-beta.

Data came from immunoSEQ multiplex PCR; TCRdb stores just in-frame clones and leaves some out. The sample has about 50,000 clones, roughly 76% seen once. In regard to this clone: Its antigen is undetermined.

Enrolled patients, whose metastatic non-small-cell lung cancer was chemo-refractory, received focal radiation plus CTLA-4 blockade with ipilimumab. The CDR3 is 16 amino acids. Germline assignment: CDR1 LNHDA and CDR2 SQIVND (reference sequence). V gave up 5 bases and J gave up 9 bases; unmatched junction bases: 15. The sequencing here drew on peripheral blood, taken from a patient treated with radiotherapy plus ipilimumab. This receptor was identified in a human donor with non-small cell lung cancer who had a complete response to radiotherapy plus ipilimumab. The chain joins TRBV19 to TRBJ2-1; 8 bases are a match to TRBD2. CDR3 loop: CASSDVGSGNRVEQFF. Here the CDR3 DNA reads TGTGCCAGTAGTGACGTTGGTAGCGGGAACAGGGTTGAGCAGTTCTTC.